These 11 T cell receptor beta chains were all obtained from the same sample, sequenced in a study of T cell repertoires in cytomegalovirus infection. MiXCR, applied by TCRdb to the reads, yields one record per CDR3 protein. The sample holds around 300,000 distinct CDR3 sequences, roughly 24% seen once. Sequenced material: PBMCs. The receptors come from a human donor in good health (CMV status not recorded). Some clones in this sample may be carry-over from other donors' samples.

In this sample, this clonotype turned up many times. V gene TRBV7-9 combines with J gene TRBJ1-1; maybe TRBD1 (5 bases). This CDR3 contains 14 residues. With 5 bases removed from V and 5 bases from J, the gap between germline ends came to 15 bases. CDR1 SEHNR and CDR2 FQNEAQ come from the germline V gene (reference sequence). CDR3: CASSPTGLETEAFF. The CDR3 DNA reads TGTGCCAGCAGCCCCACAGGCCTTGAGACTGAAGCTTTCTTT.

This clonotype was picked up one time. The chain employs TRBV4-1 and TRBJ2-7, with D perhaps given as TRBD1 or TRBD2 (5 bases each). V was cut by 0 bases and J by 6 bases, with 18 bases left in between. Germline V gene lookup returns CDR1 MGHRA and CDR2 YSYEKL. This CDR3 comprises 16 residues. The CDR3 nucleotides are TGCGCCAGCAGCCAAGATCGGGGACCGCCGGGGAGCGAGCAGTACTTC. It specifies CASSQDRGPPGSEQYF.

This clonotype was detected a few times. The gene calls are TRBV7-2 and TRBJ2-1; D is undetermined. From germline, CDR1 is SGHTA and CDR2 FQGNSA. The CDR3 consists of 14 residues. Trimming shortened V by 0 bases and J by 6 bases, and 9 bases separated the two germline ends. The CDR3 spells CASSLAPSSNEQFF. The CDR3 DNA is TGTGCCAGCAGCTTAGCCCCCTCCAGCAATGAGCAGTTCTTC.

This clonotype was observed a handful of times. The chain uses TRBV20-1 and TRBJ2-4; D unclear. Trimming left V 8 bases short and J 3 bases short, with 17 bases between. The germline gives CDR1 DFQATT, CDR2 SNEGSKA (reference sequence). This CDR3 spans 14 amino acids. The CDR3: CSSREEVGKNIQYF. DNA of the CDR3: TGCAGTTCGAGAGAAGAGGTCGGCAAAAACATTCAGTACTTC.

The chain has TRBV11-2 and TRBJ2-2; a weak D match, TRBD1 (5 bases). Per germline, CDR1 SGHAT and CDR2 FQNNGV. The CDR3 covers 13 residues. The V end lost 2 bases, the J end lost 6 bases, and 7 bases lay between the germline ends. As DNA, the CDR3 is TGTGCCAGCAGCTTAAGGGGATCCGGGGAGCTGTTTTTT. It translates to CASSLRGSGELFF.

This clonotype occurred a few times. V and J are TRBV5-1 and TRBJ2-5, with 8 bases fitting TRBD2. This CDR3 contains 14 residues. With V trimmed by 3 bases and J by 3 bases, 4 bases remained unmatched. Germline loops: CDR1 SGHRS, CDR2 YFSETQ. The CDR3 nucleotides read TGCGCCAGCAGCTCCGGACTAGCAGAAGAGACCCAGTACTTC. Translated, it gives CASSSGLAEETQYF.

This clonotype has at least ten counts. This chain uses TRBV7-2 with TRBJ1-5; weak D call: TRBD1 (6 bases). Per the germline V gene, CDR1 is SGHTA and CDR2 is FQGNSA. The CDR3 runs to 15 residues. Deletions cut 1 base from V and 5 bases from J, with 12 bases between. Here the CDR3 DNA reads TGTGCCAGCAGCTTAGAACAGGGAAGGCATCAGCCCCAGCATTTT. Amino acids: CASSLEQGRHQPQHF. The full variable domain, completed using reference TRBV7-2 and TRBJ1-5, is GAGVSQSPSNKVTEKGKDVELRCDPISGHTALYWYRQSLGQGLEFLIYFQGNSAPDKSGLPSDRFSAERTGGSVSTLTIQRTQQEDSAVYLCASSLEQGRHQPQHFGDGTRLSIL.

This clonotype was seen a handful of times. V usage is TRBV20-1 and J usage is TRBJ2-3; D is unresolved. Germline assignment: CDR1 DFQATT and CDR2 SNEGSKA (reference sequence). With 5 bases removed from V and 4 bases from J, the gap between germline ends came to 7 bases. The CDR3 covers 11 residues. The CDR3 DNA reads TGCAGTGCTGCTCCGGCAGATACGCAGTATTTT. It translates to CSAAPADTQYF.

This rearrangement joins TRBV13 to TRBJ2-4, with TRBD1 matching 9 bases. With 5 bases clipped from V and 7 bases from J, the junction kept 9 bases outside the gene matches. CDR1 is PRHDT, CDR2 FYEKMQ, per germline (reference sequence). The CDR3 extends over 15 amino acids. CDR3 sequence (DNA): TGTGCCAGCAGCGGGACCGGGACAGGGAGGAACATTCAGTACTTC. Its translation: CASSGTGTGRNIQYF.

Many counts were recorded for this clonotype. J is TRBJ2-1 and V is TRBV11-2; TRBD1 aligns across 12 bases. CDR3 length: 20 amino acids. V dropped 5 bases and J dropped 0; count of bases not matched to a gene: 14. The germline V gene encodes CDR1 SGHAT and CDR2 FQNNGV. The CDR3 DNA follows: TGTGCCAGCAGCAAAACCCCGGGACAGGGGGCAATGAGCTCCTACAATGAGCAGTTCTTC. Its translation: CASSKTPGQGAMSSYNEQFF.

In its sample, this clonotype was seen a few times. The chain links TRBV18 to TRBJ2-1; a possible D gene is TRBD2 (6 bases). Germline CDR1 and CDR2: KGHSH and LQKENI. V lost 3 bases and J 2 bases, leaving 11 bases between the germline ends. The CDR3 runs to 15 residues. CDR3 sequence (DNA): TGTGCCAGCTCACCTTTGGGGGGAACCTACAATGAGCAGTTCTTC. It translates to CASSPLGGTYNEQFF.